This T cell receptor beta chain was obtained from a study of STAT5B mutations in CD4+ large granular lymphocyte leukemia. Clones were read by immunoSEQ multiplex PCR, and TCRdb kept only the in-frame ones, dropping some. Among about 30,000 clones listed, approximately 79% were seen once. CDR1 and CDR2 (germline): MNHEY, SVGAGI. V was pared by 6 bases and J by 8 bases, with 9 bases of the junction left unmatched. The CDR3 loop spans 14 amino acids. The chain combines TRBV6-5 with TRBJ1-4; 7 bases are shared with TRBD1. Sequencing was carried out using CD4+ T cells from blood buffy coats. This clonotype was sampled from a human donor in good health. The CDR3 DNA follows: TGTGCCAGCAGCCGGGGAGGGGGCGGAGAAAAACTGTTTTTT. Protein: CASSRGGGGEKLFF.